The 32 T cell receptor beta chains below all came from one sample that was sequenced in a study of vaccination effects on CD4 cells after COVID-19. No cognate antigen is known for these TCRs. Assay used: immunoSEQ multiplex PCR; TCRdb lists only in-frame clones, some missing. The table shows some 27,000 clones, with 50% to 70% occurring only once. At the end of 10 days of culture, CD4+ T cells were isolated. The sample in question was CD4+ T cells from PBMCs cultured without peptide, obtained before COVID-19 vaccination. The receptors come from a human donor who received a COVID-19 vaccine.

The rearrangement uses TRBV6-5 and TRBJ2-7; TRBD1 matches 10 bases. Losses at the gene ends were 5 bases for V and 2 bases for J; bases not matched to a gene: 6. Germline CDR1 and CDR2: MNHEY and SVGAGI. The CDR3 extends over 15 amino acids. The CDR3 loop reads CASSLRDRGPYEQYF. The CDR3 nucleotides read TGTGCCAGCAGTCTCCGGGACAGGGGTCCCTACGAGCAGTACTTC.

The gene calls are TRBV6-4 and TRBJ2-5; 9 bases map to TRBD2. The CDR3 consists of 14 residues. Germline assignment: CDR1 MRHNA and CDR2 SNTAGT. The junction had 9 bases not matched to a gene; V was cut back by 11 bases and J by 2 bases. CDR3 DNA: TGTGCCGGACGACTAGCGGACCGTCAAGAGACCCAGTACTTC. Its translation is CAGRLADRQETQYF.

V and J are TRBV18 and TRBJ1-2, with 9 positions matching TRBD1. Trimming removed 3 bases from V and 4 bases from J; junction bases left unmatched: 3. The CDR3 is 14 residues long. CDR1 is KGHSH, CDR2 LQKENI, per germline. CDR3 sequence: CASSPTDRGYGYTF. The CDR3 region has the DNA TGTGCCAGCTCACCTACGGACAGGGGCTATGGCTACACCTTC.

The chain joins TRBV5-6 to TRBJ2-7; no firm D call. This CDR3 has 13 amino acids. V lost 4 bases, J lost 4 bases, and 12 bases lay in between. Germline V gene data show CDR1 as SGHDT and CDR2 as YYEEEE. Here the CDR3 reads CASSRRALYEQYF. CDR3 coding DNA: TGTGCCAGCAGCCGTCGGGCCCTTTACGAGCAGTACTTC.

This clone was seen more than once but under ten times. The chain joins TRBV18 to TRBJ2-7, with a weak D call TRBD1 (6 bases). The ends were cut back, 1 base at V and 5 bases at J, with 12 bases in the middle. This CDR3 is 14 amino acids long. Germline V gene sequence: CDR1 KGHSH, CDR2 LQKENI. The CDR3 bases are TGTGCCAGCTCACCACAGGGGGTGAACCACGAGCAGTACTTC. Its protein product is CASSPQGVNHEQYF.

The chain carries TRBV6-5 and TRBJ2-1, with 11 bases lining up with TRBD2. Germline V lookup: CDR1 MNHEY, CDR2 SVGAGI. There are 16 residues in the CDR3. J was trimmed by 4 bases and V by 4 bases; bases with no gene match: 6. Here the CDR3 reads CASSSKTSGVYNEQFF. The CDR3, as DNA: TGTGCCAGCAGTTCCAAGACTAGCGGGGTATACAATGAGCAGTTCTTC.

V and J are TRBV5-1 and TRBJ2-3, with TRBD1 identical over 8 bases. CDR3 size: 17 residues. CDR1 and CDR2 (germline): SGHRS, YFSETQ. V gave up 0 bases and J gave up 5 bases; unmatched junction bases: 11. The CDR3 nucleotides read TGCGCCAGCAGCTTGGCCTATACAGGGGGTGGGCTAGATACGCAGTATTTT. Its translation is CASSLAYTGGGLDTQYF.

This clone has only one observation. CDR3 in DNA: TGTGCCAGCAGCTTAGCCGGCAATAACTATGGCTACACCTTC. It yields the protein CASSLAGNNYGYTF. The rearrangement joins TRBV7-8 to TRBJ1-2; D gene unclear. V was clipped by 0 bases and J by 1 base, with 6 bases between them. The CDR3 has 14 residues. The germline gives CDR1 SGHVS, CDR2 FQNEAQ.

The chain recombines TRBV24-1 with TRBJ1-3; maybe TRBD1 (6 bases). The CDR3 contains 16 residues. V lost 2 bases and J lost 4, with 14 bases in between. Germline V CDR1 and CDR2: KGHDR, SFDVKD. Here the CDR3 DNA reads TGTGCCACCAGTGATTCCTCCGGGACAACCGGAAACACCATATATTTT. It is translated as CATSDSSGTTGNTIYF.

A single count supports this clone. V usage is TRBV6-4 and J usage is TRBJ1-1, with D maybe TRBD1 (5 bases). The V gene lost 4 bases and the J gene lost 1 base, with 7 bases spanning the gap. The CDR3 totals 13 residues. CDR1 and CDR2 (germline): MRHNA, SNTAGT. CDR3 amino acids: CASSGGENTEAFF. Here the CDR3 DNA reads TGTGCCAGCAGTGGAGGGGAGAACACTGAAGCTTTCTTT.

V and J are TRBV20-1 and TRBJ2-1; TRBD2 is a possible D gene (6 bases). Trimming took 3 bases from V and 10 from J, leaving 10 bases between them. Germline V gene data show CDR1 as DFQATT and CDR2 as SNEGSKA (reference sequence). The length of the CDR3 is 11 residues. CDR3 protein: CSARDYPEQFF. As DNA, the CDR3 is TGCAGTGCTAGGGACTACCCCGAGCAGTTCTTC.

This clone was picked up a small number of times. CDR3 in DNA: TGTGCCAGCGCCAGGGGTTGGACTAATGAAAAACTGTTTTTT. It is translated as CASARGWTNEKLFF. The chain recombines TRBV6-5 with TRBJ1-4; TRBD1 might be the D (6 bases). Trimming left V 8 bases short and J 2 bases short, with 12 bases between. The germline V gene encodes CDR1 MNHEY and CDR2 SVGAGI. This CDR3 spans 14 amino acids.

The chain uses TRBV3-1 (or the pseudogene TRBV3-2) and TRBJ2-6; D is ambiguous. Trimming cost V 4 bases and J 0 bases, with 10 bases left between them. The CDR3 length is 16 residues. Per the germline V gene, CDR1 is LGHDT and CDR2 is YNNKEL (reference sequence). CDR3 in amino acids: CASSPIISSGANVLTF. The CDR3 DNA sequence: TGTGCCAGCAGCCCGATTATCTCCTCTGGGGCCAACGTCCTGACTTTC.

The J gene is TRBJ1-6, the V gene TRBV9; the D gene is possibly TRBD1 (5 bases). V lost 4 bases to trimming and J lost 6 bases, with 14 bases between them. This CDR3 contains 15 residues. The germline gives CDR1 SGDLS, CDR2 YYNGEE. The CDR3 coding sequence is TGTGCCAGCAGCATGGGGACTAACATTAATTCACCCCTCCACTTT. Amino acid sequence: CASSMGTNINSPLHF.

CDR3 DNA: TGTGCCAGCAGCCAAGTGGGCGAAAGCTCCTACGAGCAGTACTTC. It is translated as CASSQVGESSYEQYF. V is TRBV14 and J is TRBJ2-7; D remains ambiguous. CDR1 is SGHDN, CDR2 FVKESK, per germline. The CDR3 is made up of 15 amino acids. V lost 1 base and J 0 bases, leaving 10 bases between the germline ends. Supplemented by reference TRBV14 and TRBJ2-7, the full variable domain reads EAGVTQFPSHSVIEKGQTVTLRCDPISGHDNLYWYRRVMGKEIKFLLHFVKESKQDESGMPNNRFLAERTGGTYSTLKVQPAELEDSGVYFCASSQVGESSYEQYFGPGTRLTVT.

The gene calls are TRBV5-4 and TRBJ1-1, with D unresolved. This CDR3 region has 14 residues. V lost 1 base and J 1 base, leaving 8 bases between the germline ends. Germline assignment: CDR1 SGHNT and CDR2 YYREEE (reference sequence). In DNA, the CDR3 is TGTGCCAGCAGCTTGAAACAGACGAACACTGAAGCTTTCTTT. This sequence encodes CASSLKQTNTEAFF.

This chain uses TRBV19 with TRBJ1-5; 7 positions match TRBD1. The junction had 8 bases not matched to a gene; V was cut back by 10 bases and J by 2 bases. Germline V gene lookup returns CDR1 LNHDA and CDR2 SQIVND (reference sequence). This CDR3 is 14 amino acids long. The CDR3 spells CATNDRVRNQPQHF. DNA of the CDR3: TGTGCCACCAATGACAGGGTCCGCAATCAGCCCCAGCATTTT.

The chain is built from TRBV6-4 and TRBJ1-1; 10 nucleotides agree with TRBD1. V was pared by 7 bases and J by 7 bases, with 9 bases of the junction left unmatched. Germline loops: CDR1 MRHNA, CDR2 SNTAGT. The length of the CDR3 is 14 residues. The CDR3 spells CASTTGTGEGEAFF. The CDR3 DNA is TGTGCCAGCACCACCGGGACAGGGGAGGGTGAAGCTTTCTTT.

The V call is TRBV5-4, the J call TRBJ2-5, with 9 bases identical to TRBD1. The trim removed 4 bases at V and 4 bases at J, leaving 5 bases unmatched. CDR1 is SGHNT, CDR2 YYREEE, per germline (reference sequence). The CDR3 runs to 14 residues. CDR3 in amino acids: CASSLQGATETQYF. CDR3 bases: TGTGCCAGCAGCCTACAGGGGGCAACAGAGACCCAGTACTTC.

The rearrangement links TRBV19 to TRBJ1-2; D possibly corresponds to TRBD1 (5 bases). With 3 bases removed from V and 4 bases from J, the gap between germline ends came to 18 bases. Germline V gene data show CDR1 as LNHDA and CDR2 as SQIVND (reference sequence). CDR3 length equals 16 residues. The CDR3 loop reads CASSIDAAQGFYGYTF. CDR3 coding DNA: TGTGCCAGTAGTATTGACGCAGCTCAGGGATTCTATGGCTACACCTTC. The variable domain in full, with the rest retrieved from reference TRBV19 and TRBJ1-2, is DGGITQSPKYLFRKEGQNVTLSCEQNLNHDAMYWYRQDPGQGLRLIYYSQIVNDFQKGDIAEGYSVSREKKESFPLTVTSAQKNPTAFYLCASSIDAAQGFYGYTFGSGTRLTVV.

The V and J genes are TRBV19 and TRBJ1-2; 10 bases fit TRBD1. V was pared by 4 bases and J by 0 bases, with 8 bases of the junction left unmatched. Germline V gene lookup returns CDR1 LNHDA and CDR2 SQIVND (reference sequence). The CDR3 has 17 residues. CDR3 sequence: CASSTPGQGRANYGYTF. CDR3 DNA sequence: TGTGCCAGTAGTACACCGGGACAGGGGCGAGCTAACTATGGCTACACCTTC.

This rearrangement joins TRBV12-3 or TRBV12-4 to TRBJ1-1; TRBD1 is a possible D gene (6 bases). Trimming shortened V by 3 bases and J by 5 bases, and 10 bases separated the two germline ends. CDR3 size: 13 residues. Here the CDR3 DNA reads TGTGCCAGCAGTTTGCAGGGGAGGACTGAAGCTTTCTTT. It encodes CASSLQGRTEAFF.

Only one count was recorded for this clone. The V call is TRBV12-3 or TRBV12-4, the J call TRBJ2-7; D gene unclear. The CDR3 consists of 10 residues. V was shortened by 9 bases and J by 4 bases, with 7 bases between the two germline ends. In DNA form, the CDR3 reads TGTGCCAGTTTGGGGTACGAGCAGTACTTC. Amino acid sequence: CASLGYEQYF.

The chain recombines TRBV3-1 (or the pseudogene TRBV3-2) with TRBJ2-1; 16 bases align to TRBD2. Germline trimming cut 0 bases from V and 8 bases from J; bases unmatched to any gene: 10. This CDR3 has 19 amino acids. CDR1 and CDR2 (germline): LGHDT, YNNKEL (reference sequence). This CDR3 reads CASSQDRGLAGGPKDEQFF. The CDR3 DNA is TGTGCCAGCAGCCAAGATCGGGGACTAGCGGGAGGGCCTAAGGATGAGCAGTTCTTC.

This clone was detected a few times. The chain has TRBV19 and TRBJ2-7; D possibly corresponds to TRBD1 (5 bases). Trimming took off 1 base at V and 6 bases at J, with 19 bases between the two ends. Germline loops: CDR1 LNHDA, CDR2 SQIVND (reference sequence). The CDR3 is 16 amino acids. CDR3 loop: CASSIGGRASGREQYF. As DNA, the CDR3 is TGTGCCAGTAGTATAGGAGGCAGGGCCTCTGGTCGCGAGCAGTACTTC.

The rearrangement uses TRBV11-3 and TRBJ2-3, with 7 bases lining up with TRBD2. The CDR3 sequence is 14 residues long. Germline V lookup: CDR1 SGHNT, CDR2 YENEEA. V lost 1 base and J lost 4; bases outside the gene matches: 2. CDR3 bases: TGTGCCAGCAGCTTAGTTGCGGGGGCAGATACGCAGTATTTT. This encodes CASSLVAGADTQYF.

The rearrangement links TRBV4-1 to TRBJ1-1; no clear D. Trimming pared 1 base from V and 0 bases from J, leaving 15 bases between. The CDR3 runs to 17 residues. Germline loops: CDR1 MGHRA, CDR2 YSYEKL. Written as DNA, the CDR3 is TGCGCCAGCAGCCAAGCCTCCCTGGGGTTCATGAACACTGAAGCTTTCTTT. Translating gives CASSQASLGFMNTEAFF.

This chain joins TRBV4-1 and TRBJ2-7; perhaps D is TRBD1 or TRBD2 (5 bases each). CDR1 MGHRA and CDR2 YSYEKL come from the germline V gene. Trimming took off 1 base at V and 6 bases at J, with 7 bases between the two ends. The CDR3 has 12 residues. The CDR3 nucleotides read TGCGCCAGCAGCCAAGCAGGGAGCGAGCAGTACTTC. It translates to CASSQAGSEQYF.

V gene TRBV19 combines with J gene TRBJ1-1; 9 nucleotides agree with TRBD1. Germline assignment: CDR1 LNHDA and CDR2 SQIVND (reference sequence). The V segment lost 0 bases and the J segment 4 bases; nucleotides outside the gene matches: 6. The CDR3 is 16 residues long. CDR3 sequence: CASSIDAGQGRTEAFF. In DNA, the CDR3 is TGTGCCAGTAGTATAGATGCGGGACAGGGACGCACTGAAGCTTTCTTT.

The chain joins TRBV6-1 to TRBJ2-7; no definite D call. The V gene's germline CDR1 is MNHNS and CDR2 SASEGT. This CDR3 comprises 13 residues. With 2 bases removed from V and 4 bases from J, the gap between germline ends came to 9 bases. The chain's CDR3 is CASSESYGYEQYF. For the CDR3, the DNA is TGTGCCAGCAGTGAAAGTTATGGGTACGAGCAGTACTTC.

The chain carries TRBV9 and TRBJ2-5; D might be TRBD2 (7 bases). CDR3 length: 16 amino acids. The V and J ends lost 0 bases and 4 bases respectively, with 16 bases between them. Germline CDR1 SGDLS, CDR2 YYNGEE. The DNA of the CDR3 is TGTGCCAGCAGCGTAGTTGGAGGGGGGGCCGGAGAGACCCAGTACTTC. Protein sequence: CASSVVGGGAGETQYF.

The rearrangement links TRBV21-1 to TRBJ2-7; TRBD2 is the table's D call, not checked against the DNA. TRBV21-1 is designated a pseudogene. The CDR3 totals 16 residues. In nucleotides, the CDR3 is TGTGCCAGCAGCATGACTCGGACTAGTCACTCCTACGAGCAGTACTTC. Its protein product is CASSMTRTSHSYEQYF.